This is a list of T cell receptor beta chains from one sample in a study of shared clonotypes between healthy human individuals. The protocol was immunoSEQ multiplex PCR, while the TCRdb copy is restricted to in-frame clones and leaves out a portion. The data hold under 1,100,000 clones, with roughly 75% observed a single time. The sequenced sample consisted of memory CD4+ T cells sorted from blood. These receptors all come from a man between 18 and 35 years old in good health. CDR3s include the opening cysteine and the closing phenylalanine or tryptophan. The order of the fields is D gene, J gene, V gene, clone size, CDR3 protein, CDR3 DNA. The D gene is left open where the match is weak. Expanded clones are given a class, and other clones once, few, many or no size at all.

d_call: NA
j_call: TRBJ1-1
v_call: TRBV5-6
clone_size: few
cdr3_aa: CASSLGTMNTEAFF
cdr3_nt: TGTGCCAGCAGCTTGGGCACTATGAACACTGAAGCTTTCTTT

d_call: NA
j_call: TRBJ1-2
v_call: TRBV6-6
clone_size: once
cdr3_aa: CASSNGRSYGYTF
cdr3_nt: TGTGCCAGCAGCAACGGGAGGAGCTATGGCTACACCTTC

d_call: NA
j_call: TRBJ2-7
v_call: TRBV5-6
clone_size: NA
cdr3_aa: CASSLSVYEQYF
cdr3_nt: TGTGCCAGCAGCTTGTCGGTGTACGAGCAGTACTTC

d_call: TRBD2
j_call: TRBJ2-3
v_call: TRBV10-2
clone_size: NA
cdr3_aa: CASSESRGASGFGDTQYF
cdr3_nt: TGCGCCAGCAGTGAGTCGAGAGGGGCTAGCGGGTTTGGGGATACGCAGTATTTT

d_call: NA
j_call: TRBJ1-4
v_call: TRBV5-8
clone_size: NA
cdr3_aa: CASSLAGRANEKLFF
cdr3_nt: TGTGCCAGCAGCCTGGCAGGTAGAGCTAATGAAAAACTGTTTTTT

d_call: TRBD1
j_call: TRBJ2-7
v_call: TRBV18
clone_size: once
cdr3_aa: CASSPNGGQGTYEQYF
cdr3_nt: TGTGCCAGCTCACCGAATGGGGGACAGGGGACTTACGAGCAGTACTTC

d_call: NA
j_call: TRBJ1-2
v_call: TRBV7-8
clone_size: few
cdr3_aa: CASSLAKGANYGYTF
cdr3_nt: TGTGCCAGCAGCTTAGCGAAGGGGGCTAACTATGGCTACACCTTC

d_call: TRBD1
j_call: TRBJ1-1
v_call: TRBV19
clone_size: NA
cdr3_aa: CASSTDRGTEAFF
cdr3_nt: TGTGCCAGTAGCACGGACAGGGGCACTGAAGCTTTCTTT

d_call: NA
j_call: TRBJ2-2
v_call: TRBV6-5
clone_size: few
cdr3_aa: CASSTPGELFF
cdr3_nt: TGTGCCAGCAGTACCCCCGGGGAGCTGTTTTTT

d_call: NA
j_call: TRBJ2-1
v_call: TRBV5-1
clone_size: few
cdr3_aa: CASSYGDANEQFF
cdr3_nt: TGCGCCAGCAGCTATGGGGACGCCAATGAGCAGTTCTTC

d_call: TRBD1
j_call: TRBJ2-7
v_call: TRBV2
clone_size: NA
cdr3_aa: CASSELGTVSYEQYF
cdr3_nt: TGTGCCAGCAGTGAGCTTGGGACAGTTTCCTACGAGCAGTACTTC

d_call: NA
j_call: TRBJ2-7
v_call: TRBV7-2
clone_size: NA
cdr3_aa: CASSLLRDGPYEQYF
cdr3_nt: TGTGCCAGCAGCTTACTCCGGGATGGCCCCTACGAGCAGTACTTC

d_call: NA
j_call: TRBJ2-3
v_call: TRBV16
clone_size: NA
cdr3_aa: CASSQWTDTQYF
cdr3_nt: TGTGCCAGCAGCCAATGGACAGATACGCAGTATTTT

d_call: NA
j_call: TRBJ2-7
v_call: TRBV18
clone_size: once
cdr3_aa: CASSPLGATSYEQYF
cdr3_nt: TGTGCCAGCTCACCATTGGGGGCGACCTCCTACGAGCAGTACTTC

d_call: TRBD1
j_call: TRBJ1-4
v_call: TRBV29-1
clone_size: NA
cdr3_aa: CSVSSTGGRGEKLFF
cdr3_nt: TGCAGCGTTTCCTCGACAGGGGGCCGTGGGGAAAAACTGTTTTTT

d_call: NA
j_call: TRBJ1-1
v_call: TRBV2
clone_size: NA
cdr3_aa: CASSEALRTEAFF
cdr3_nt: TGTGCCAGCAGTGAAGCGCTCCGCACTGAAGCTTTCTTT

d_call: NA
j_call: TRBJ1-1
v_call: TRBV29-1
clone_size: NA
cdr3_aa: CSVEWGFSRFGEAFF
cdr3_nt: TGCAGCGTTGAATGGGGTTTCTCAAGGTTTGGTGAAGCTTTCTTT

d_call: TRBD1
j_call: TRBJ1-5
v_call: TRBV6-5
clone_size: NA
cdr3_aa: CASSRQGGNQPQHF
cdr3_nt: TGTGCCAGCAGCAGACAGGGGGGCAATCAGCCCCAGCATTTT

d_call: TRBD1
j_call: TRBJ1-3
v_call: TRBV4-1
clone_size: many
cdr3_aa: CASSQEPQGASGNTIYF
cdr3_nt: TGCGCCAGCAGCCAAGAACCTCAGGGGGCCTCTGGAAACACCATATATTTT

d_call: NA
j_call: TRBJ1-5
v_call: TRBV15
clone_size: few
cdr3_aa: CATSTGSNQPQHF
cdr3_nt: TGTGCCACCAGCACCGGGTCGAATCAGCCCCAGCATTTT

d_call: NA
j_call: TRBJ2-1
v_call: TRBV2
clone_size: once
cdr3_aa: CASSDVGFSYNEQFF
cdr3_nt: TGTGCCAGCAGTGATGTCGGGTTTTCCTACAATGAGCAGTTCTTC

d_call: NA
j_call: TRBJ2-1
v_call: TRBV5-6
clone_size: NA
cdr3_aa: CASSWAPTGWQFF
cdr3_nt: TGTGCCAGCAGCTGGGCCCCTACAGGGTGGCAGTTCTTC

d_call: NA
j_call: TRBJ2-6
v_call: TRBV10-3
clone_size: NA
cdr3_aa: CAITVSVHSGANVLTF
cdr3_nt: TGTGCCATCACCGTAAGTGTTCACTCTGGGGCCAACGTCCTGACTTTC

d_call: NA
j_call: TRBJ2-6
v_call: TRBV7-9
clone_size: few
cdr3_aa: CAKSGSGANVLTF
cdr3_nt: TGTGCCAAGTCGGGGAGCGGGGCCAACGTCCTGACTTTC

d_call: TRBD1
j_call: TRBJ2-7
v_call: TRBV7-9
clone_size: NA
cdr3_aa: CASSLGTGSYEQYF
cdr3_nt: TGTGCCAGCAGCCTCGGGACAGGTTCCTACGAGCAGTACTTC

d_call: NA
j_call: TRBJ1-2
v_call: TRBV19
clone_size: once
cdr3_aa: CASHDNYGYTF
cdr3_nt: TGTGCCAGTCACGACAACTATGGCTACACCTTC

d_call: NA
j_call: TRBJ1-5
v_call: TRBV13
clone_size: NA
cdr3_aa: CASSLGIQGNQPQHF
cdr3_nt: TGTGCCAGCAGCTTAGGGATACAGGGCAATCAGCCCCAGCATTTT

d_call: NA
j_call: TRBJ1-3
v_call: TRBV29-1
clone_size: NA
cdr3_aa: CSVGGGNTIYF
cdr3_nt: TGCAGCGTTGGAGGGGGAAACACCATATATTTT

d_call: NA
j_call: TRBJ2-1
v_call: TRBV18
clone_size: few
cdr3_aa: CASSENQYNEQFF
cdr3_nt: TGTGCCAGCTCAGAAAACCAATACAATGAGCAGTTCTTC

d_call: TRBD2
j_call: TRBJ2-3
v_call: TRBV10-1
clone_size: NA
cdr3_aa: CASSESNRAGVNADTQYF
cdr3_nt: TGCGCCAGCAGTGAGTCGAATCGAGCGGGAGTGAACGCAGATACGCAGTATTTT

d_call: NA
j_call: TRBJ2-7
v_call: TRBV5-5
clone_size: NA
cdr3_aa: CASTRTAESYEQYF
cdr3_nt: TGTGCCAGCACCCGCACGGCGGAATCCTACGAGCAGTACTTC

d_call: TRBD1
j_call: TRBJ1-2
v_call: TRBV5-6
clone_size: NA
cdr3_aa: CASSPGSGGDYGYTF
cdr3_nt: TGTGCCAGCAGCCCTGGTTCAGGGGGCGACTATGGCTACACCTTC

d_call: NA
j_call: TRBJ2-3
v_call: TRBV29-1
clone_size: NA
cdr3_aa: CSVVSSTGTDTQYF
cdr3_nt: TGCAGCGTTGTATCCAGTACTGGCACAGATACGCAGTATTTT

d_call: NA
j_call: TRBJ2-3
v_call: TRBV9
clone_size: NA
cdr3_aa: CASAPWGGGLGTQYF
cdr3_nt: TGTGCCAGCGCCCCCTGGGGCGGGGGCTTGGGTACGCAGTATTTT

d_call: NA
j_call: TRBJ2-7
v_call: TRBV27
clone_size: NA
cdr3_aa: CASSPKKSRHGISYEQYF
cdr3_nt: TGTGCCAGCAGTCCAAAAAAGTCTAGACACGGAATCTCCTACGAGCAGTACTTC

d_call: NA
j_call: TRBJ1-6
v_call: TRBV6-6
clone_size: NA
cdr3_aa: CASRQANSPLHF
cdr3_nt: TGTGCCAGTAGGCAGGCTAATTCACCCCTCCACTTT

d_call: TRBD1
j_call: TRBJ1-6
v_call: TRBV27
clone_size: many
cdr3_aa: CASSDRVNSPLHF
cdr3_nt: TGTGCCAGCTCGGACAGGGTAAATTCACCCCTCCACTTT

d_call: NA
j_call: TRBJ2-7
v_call: TRBV28
clone_size: NA
cdr3_aa: CASNGFSYEQYF
cdr3_nt: TGTGCCAGCAACGGTTTTTCCTACGAGCAGTACTTC

d_call: TRBD1
j_call: TRBJ1-6
v_call: TRBV4-1
clone_size: NA
cdr3_aa: CASSREGQAPNSPLHF
cdr3_nt: TGCGCCAGCAGCCGGGAGGGACAGGCGCCCAATTCACCCCTCCACTTT